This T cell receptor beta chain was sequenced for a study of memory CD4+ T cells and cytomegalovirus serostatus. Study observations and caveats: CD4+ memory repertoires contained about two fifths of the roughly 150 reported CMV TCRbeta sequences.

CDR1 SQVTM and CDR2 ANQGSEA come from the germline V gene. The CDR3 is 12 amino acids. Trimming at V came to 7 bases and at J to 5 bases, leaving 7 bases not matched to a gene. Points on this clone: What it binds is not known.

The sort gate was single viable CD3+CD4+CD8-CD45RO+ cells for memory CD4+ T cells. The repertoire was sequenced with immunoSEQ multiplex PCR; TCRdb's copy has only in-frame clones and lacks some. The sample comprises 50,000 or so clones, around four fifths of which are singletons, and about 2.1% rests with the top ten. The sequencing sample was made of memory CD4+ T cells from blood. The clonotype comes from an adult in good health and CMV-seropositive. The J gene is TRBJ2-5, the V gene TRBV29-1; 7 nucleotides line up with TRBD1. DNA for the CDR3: TGCAGCGCTATGACAGGGCGGGAGACCCAGTACTTC. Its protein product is CSAMTGRETQYF.